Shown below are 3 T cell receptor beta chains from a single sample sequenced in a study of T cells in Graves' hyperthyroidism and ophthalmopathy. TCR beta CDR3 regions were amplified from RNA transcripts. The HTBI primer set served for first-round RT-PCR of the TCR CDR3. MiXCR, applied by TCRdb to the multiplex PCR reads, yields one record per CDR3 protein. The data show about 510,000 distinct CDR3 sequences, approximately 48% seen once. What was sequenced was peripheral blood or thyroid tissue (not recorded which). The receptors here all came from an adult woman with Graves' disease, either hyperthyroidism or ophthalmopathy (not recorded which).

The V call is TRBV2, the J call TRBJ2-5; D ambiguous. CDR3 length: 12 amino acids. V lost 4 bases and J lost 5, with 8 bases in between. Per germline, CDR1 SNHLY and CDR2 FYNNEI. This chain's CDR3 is CASSAEEETQYF. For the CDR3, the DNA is TGTGCCAGCAGTGCTGAGGAGGAGACCCAGTACTTC.

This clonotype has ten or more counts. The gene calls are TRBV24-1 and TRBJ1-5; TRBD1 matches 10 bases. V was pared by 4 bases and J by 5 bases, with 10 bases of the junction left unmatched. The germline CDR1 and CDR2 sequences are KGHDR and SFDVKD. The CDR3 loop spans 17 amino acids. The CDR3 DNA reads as TGTGCCACCAGTGACCAAGGGGGACAGGGGTTTCATCAGCCCCAGCATTTT. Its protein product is CATSDQGGQGFHQPQHF.

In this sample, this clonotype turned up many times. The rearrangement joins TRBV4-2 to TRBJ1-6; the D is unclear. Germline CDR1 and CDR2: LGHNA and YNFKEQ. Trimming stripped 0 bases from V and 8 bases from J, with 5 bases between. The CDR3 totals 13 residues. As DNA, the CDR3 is TGTGCCAGCAGCCAAGACATAGATTCACCCCTCCACTTT. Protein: CASSQDIDSPLHF.